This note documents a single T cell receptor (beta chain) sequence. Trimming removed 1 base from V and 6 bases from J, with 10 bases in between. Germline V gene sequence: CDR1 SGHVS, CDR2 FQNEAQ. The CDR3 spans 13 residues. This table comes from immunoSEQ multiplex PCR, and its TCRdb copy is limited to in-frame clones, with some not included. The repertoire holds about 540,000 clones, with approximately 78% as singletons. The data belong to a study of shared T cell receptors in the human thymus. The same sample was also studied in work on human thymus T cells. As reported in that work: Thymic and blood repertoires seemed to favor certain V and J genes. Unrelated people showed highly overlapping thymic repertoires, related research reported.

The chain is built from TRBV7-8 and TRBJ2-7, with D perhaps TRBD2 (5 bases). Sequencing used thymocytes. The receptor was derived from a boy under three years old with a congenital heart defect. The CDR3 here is CASSLGVGVEQYF. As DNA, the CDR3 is TGTGCCAGCAGCTTAGGGGTCGGGGTCGAGCAGTACTTC. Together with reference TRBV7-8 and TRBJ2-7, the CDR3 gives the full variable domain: GAGVSQSPRYKVAKRGQDVALRCDPISGHVSLFWYQQALGQGPEFLTYFQNEAQLDKSGLPSDRFFAERPEGSVSTLKIQRTQQEDSAVYLCASSLGVGVEQYFGPGTRLTVT.